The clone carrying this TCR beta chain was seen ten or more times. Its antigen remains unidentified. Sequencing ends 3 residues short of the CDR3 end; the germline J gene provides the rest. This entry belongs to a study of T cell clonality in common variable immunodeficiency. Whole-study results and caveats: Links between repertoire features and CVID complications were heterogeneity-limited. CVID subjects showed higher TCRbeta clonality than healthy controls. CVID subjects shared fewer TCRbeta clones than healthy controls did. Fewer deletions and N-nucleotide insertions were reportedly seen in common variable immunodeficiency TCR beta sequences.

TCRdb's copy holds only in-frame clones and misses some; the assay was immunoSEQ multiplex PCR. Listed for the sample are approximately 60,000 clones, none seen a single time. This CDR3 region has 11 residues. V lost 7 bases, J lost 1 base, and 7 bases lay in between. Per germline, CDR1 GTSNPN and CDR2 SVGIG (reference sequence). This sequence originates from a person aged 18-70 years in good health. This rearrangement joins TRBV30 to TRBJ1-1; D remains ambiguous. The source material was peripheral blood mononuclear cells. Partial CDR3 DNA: TGTGCCTCCGGGGAGAACACTGAA. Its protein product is CASGENTE. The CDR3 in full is CASGENTEAFF.